The 27 T cell receptor beta chains listed next were all sequenced from one sample in a study of blood T cell repertoires in COVID-19. Profiled with immunoSEQ multiplex PCR; TCRdb holds only in-frame clones, not every one. Here the sample spans some 86,000 clones, about 83% being singletons. Input material: peripheral blood. The receptors originated from a woman between 65 and 79 years old with acute or convalescent COVID-19.

The V gene is TRBV19, the J gene TRBJ2-2; 7 bases are shared with TRBD1. Germline V gene lookup returns CDR1 LNHDA and CDR2 SQIVND (reference sequence). V lost 4 bases, J lost 7 bases, and 9 bases stayed unmatched. There are 15 residues in the CDR3. CDR3 sequence (DNA): TGTGCCAGTAGTAGCCGGGACAGAAGCAACGGGGAGCTGTTTTTT. Amino acid sequence: CASSSRDRSNGELFF.

This clone was found a few times. CDR3 residues: CASSRGDTSSGNTIYF. The CDR3 DNA reads as TGTGCCAGCAGCAGAGGGGACACGAGCTCTGGAAACACCATATATTTT. The chain joins TRBV7-8 to TRBJ1-3, with D possibly matching TRBD1 (6 bases). This CDR3 region has 16 residues. The germline V gene has CDR1 SGHVS and CDR2 FQNEAQ. Trimming cost V 5 bases and J 0 bases, with 14 bases left between them.

The chain is built from TRBV6-2 or TRBV6-3 and TRBJ1-5; D gene uncertain. Germline lookup yields CDR1 MNHEY and CDR2 SVGEGT. The CDR3 is 14 residues long. V was trimmed by 2 bases and J by 6 bases, leaving 11 bases between them. CDR3 residues: CASSYVETGQPQHF. CDR3 coding DNA: TGTGCCAGCAGTTACGTCGAAACGGGTCAGCCCCAGCATTTT.

This clone was counted many times. The gene calls are TRBV7-2 and TRBJ2-2; 10 positions agree with TRBD1. There are 16 residues in the CDR3. The germline CDR1 and CDR2 sequences are SGHTA and FQGNSA. Germline trimming cut 5 bases from V and 4 bases from J; bases unmatched to any gene: 7. CDR3 sequence reads: CASSLGTGAGTGELFF. CDR3 nucleotides: TGTGCCAGCAGCCTCGGGACAGGGGCGGGCACCGGGGAGCTGTTTTTT.

A remark on this clone: The junction shows a germline mismatch at one end, possibly a read error. This sequence joins TRBV6-2 or TRBV6-3 and TRBJ2-5, with a tentative D call TRBD2 (6 bases). This CDR3 has 13 residues. CDR1 MNHEY and CDR2 SVGEGT come from the germline V gene. CDR3 sequence (DNA): TGTGCCAGCAGTCCGGACTACCAGGAGACCCAGTACTTC. It translates to CASSPDYQETQYF.

This clone appeared once. The chain carries TRBV5-4 and TRBJ2-5; 8 positions agree with TRBD2. The V and J ends lost 4 bases and 12 bases, in that order; junction bases with no gene match: 5. Germline-derived CDR1 and CDR2 are SGHNT and YYREEE (reference sequence). There are 11 residues in the CDR3. The CDR3 DNA reads TGTGCCAGCAGCCCGGGGGGGAAGAAGTACTTC. Its translation is CASSPGGKKYF.

This chain joins TRBV4-1 and TRBJ2-5; TRBD2 matches at 13 bases. V gave up 0 bases and J gave up 5 bases; unmatched junction bases: 9. This CDR3 has 18 residues. Germline values: CDR1 MGHRA, CDR2 YSYEKL. CDR3 amino acids: CASSQESRTSGSEETQYF. DNA of the CDR3: TGCGCCAGCAGCCAAGAATCCAGGACTAGCGGGAGCGAGGAGACCCAGTACTTC.

This clone was detected only once. V gene TRBV7-9 combines with J gene TRBJ1-1; 8 bases fit TRBD1. V shed 6 bases, J shed 6 bases, and the junction held 9 bases outside the gene matches. This CDR3 has 14 residues. CDR1 and CDR2 from the germline V gene are SEHNR and FQNEAQ (reference sequence). In nucleotides, the CDR3 is TGTGCCAGCAGATCGGGACAGGTAAACTCTGAAGCTTTCTTT. Its protein product is CASRSGQVNSEAFF. The whole variable domain, remainder taken from reference TRBV7-9 and TRBJ1-1, is DTGVSQNPRHKITKRGQNVTFRCDPISEHNRLYWYRQTLGQGPEFLTYFQNEAQLEKSRLLSDRFSAERPKGSFSTLEIQRTEQGDSAMYLCASRSGQVNSEAFFGQGTRLTVV.

The chain joins TRBV5-5 to TRBJ1-4, with 7 bases that match TRBD1. This CDR3 is 14 amino acids long. J gave up 5 bases and V 5 bases, and 6 bases lay outside the gene matches. Germline CDR1 is SGHKS and CDR2 is YYEKEE (reference sequence). The CDR3 spells CASSSTGLNEKLFF. CDR3 nucleotides: TGTGCCAGCAGTTCGACAGGGTTAAATGAAAAACTGTTTTTT.

This chain joins TRBV24-1 and TRBJ2-7; D call uncertain. This CDR3 is built from 17 residues. V dropped 0 bases and J dropped 3 bases, with 17 bases sitting between them. The germline gives CDR1 KGHDR, CDR2 SFDVKD. The CDR3 loop is CATSDLQCLGTFYEQYV. As DNA, the CDR3 is TGTGCCACCAGTGATTTGCAGTGTTTGGGCACCTTCTACGAGCAGTACGTC.

The chain carries TRBV6-1 and TRBJ1-1, with a tentative D call TRBD1 (5 bases). Germline loops: CDR1 MNHNS, CDR2 SASEGT. V was cut by 2 bases and J by 7 bases, with 11 bases left in between. This CDR3 is built from 13 residues. The DNA for the CDR3 is TGTGCCAGCAGTGAACTCAGGGAGGTTGAAGCTTTCTTT. This encodes CASSELREVEAFF.

The V gene is TRBV11-3, the J gene TRBJ1-3; D gene uncertain. CDR1 is SGHNT, CDR2 YENEEA, per germline. The CDR3 contains 16 residues. V lost 3 bases and J 1 base, leaving 13 bases between the germline ends. In DNA form, the CDR3 reads TGTGCCAGCAGCTTCGAGCCAGGCTTATCTGGAAACACCATATATTTT. Residues: CASSFEPGLSGNTIYF. Filled out from reference TRBV11-3 and TRBJ1-3, the complete variable domain reads EAGVVQSPRYKIIEKKQPVAFWCNPISGHNTLYWYLQNLGQGPELLIRYENEEAVDDSQLPKDRFSAERLKGVDSTLKIQPAELGDSAVYLCASSFEPGLSGNTIYFGEGSWLTVV.

This sequence joins TRBV9 and TRBJ1-3, with no clear D. CDR1 SGDLS and CDR2 YYNGEE come from the germline V gene. CDR3 length: 13 amino acids. V was trimmed by 1 base and J by 2 bases, leaving 4 bases between them. CDR3 sequence: CASSVSPGNTIYF. In nucleotides, the CDR3 is TGTGCCAGCAGCGTAAGCCCTGGAAACACCATATATTTT.

This rearrangement joins TRBV6-2 or TRBV6-3 to TRBJ2-1; D perhaps matches TRBD2 (5 bases). The CDR3 consists of 16 residues. Per the germline V gene, CDR1 is MNHEY and CDR2 is SVGEGT. V was clipped by 0 bases and J by 2 bases, with 11 bases between them. CDR3 amino acids: CASSYSPGNTYNEQFF. The CDR3 nucleotides read TGTGCCAGCAGTTACTCGCCGGGAAACACCTACAATGAGCAGTTCTTC.

V and J are TRBV19 and TRBJ2-3; 8 positions match TRBD2. This CDR3 is 12 amino acids long. Germline V gene data show CDR1 as LNHDA and CDR2 as SQIVND (reference sequence). V was pared by 9 bases and J by 7 bases, with 6 bases of the junction left unmatched. This CDR3 reads CASSIAGNTQYF. The CDR3 DNA reads TGTGCCAGCTCAATAGCGGGGAATACGCAGTATTTT.

The chain has TRBV30 and TRBJ2-7, with 8 nucleotides matching TRBD2. V lost 7 bases, J lost 7 bases, and 18 bases stayed unmatched. This CDR3 has 15 residues. Germline V lookup: CDR1 GTSNPN, CDR2 SVGIG (reference sequence). This chain's CDR3 is CALDFRPAGAKEQYV. CDR3 nucleotides: TGTGCCTTGGACTTTCGGCCAGCGGGAGCAAAGGAGCAGTACGTC.

As to this clone: At one end, the junction sequence differs from germline, possibly due to a read error. The chain combines TRBV3-1 (or the pseudogene TRBV3-2) with TRBJ1-2, with TRBD1 as a possible D gene (5 bases). The CDR3 is 16 residues long. Germline CDR1 and CDR2: LGHDT and YNNKEL (reference sequence). CDR3 sequence (DNA): TGTGCCGGCAGCCCTCCTCTGTCCGGACACCTCGGCGGCTACACCTTC. This codes for CAGSPPLSGHLGGYTF.

The chain recombines TRBV9 with TRBJ2-1, with 12 positions matching TRBD2. Trimming took 0 bases from V and 9 from J; bases not matched to a gene: 10. This CDR3 spans 17 amino acids. Germline V gives CDR1 SGDLS, CDR2 YYNGEE. CDR3 loop: CASSVAGLAGMGGEQFF. CDR3 DNA sequence: TGTGCCAGCAGCGTAGCTGGACTAGCGGGAATGGGGGGTGAGCAGTTCTTC. Based on the CDR3 plus reference TRBV9 and TRBJ2-1, the full variable domain is DSGVTQTPKHLITATGQRVTLRCSPRSGDLSVYWYQQSLDQGLQFLIQYYNGEERAKGNILERFSAQQFPDLHSELNLSSLELGDSALYFCASSVAGLAGMGGEQFFGPGTRLTVL.

The chain joins TRBV29-1 to TRBJ1-1; 11 bases line up with TRBD1. After removal of 4 bases from V and 6 bases from J, the junction contained 7 bases not matched to a gene. The CDR3 consists of 14 residues. CDR1 is SQVTM and CDR2 is ANQGSEA in the germline V gene. CDR3 sequence: CSVVRRDRGSEAFF. DNA for the CDR3: TGCAGCGTTGTCCGCCGGGACAGGGGGTCTGAAGCTTTCTTT.

The chain employs TRBV11-2 and TRBJ1-1; perhaps TRBD1 as D (5 bases). With 3 bases removed from V and 8 bases from J, the gap between germline ends came to 13 bases. Germline V gives CDR1 SGHAT, CDR2 FQNNGV. The length of the CDR3 is 13 residues. The CDR3: CASSFRQTLEAFF. The CDR3 DNA is TGTGCCAGCAGCTTCCGACAGACACTCGAAGCTTTCTTT.

V and J are TRBV19 and TRBJ2-4; 11 nucleotides match TRBD1. This CDR3 is built from 17 residues. Germline CDR1 LNHDA, CDR2 SQIVND (reference sequence). Unmatched junction bases numbered 10, after V lost 1 base and J lost 8 bases. CDR3 protein: CASSIAPQDRGPYIQYF. The CDR3 bases are TGTGCCAGTAGTATAGCCCCCCAGGACAGGGGGCCATACATTCAGTACTTC.

This clone was picked up a small number of times. The V gene is TRBV15, the J gene TRBJ1-5; possibly TRBD1 for D (6 bases). CDR3 length equals 15 residues. The V gene's germline CDR1 is LNHNV and CDR2 YYDKDF (reference sequence). The V gene lost 1 base and the J gene lost 5 bases, with 12 bases spanning the gap. CDR3 sequence reads: CATSRGGHLDQPQHF. Written as DNA, the CDR3 is TGTGCCACCAGCAGAGGGGGACATCTAGATCAGCCCCAGCATTTT.

J is TRBJ2-2 and V is TRBV2; D gene unclear. With 7 bases removed from V and 1 base from J, the gap between germline ends came to 16 bases. The CDR3 extends over 16 amino acids. Looked up from germline, CDR1 is SNHLY and CDR2 is FYNNEI. The CDR3 DNA is TGTGCCAGCATGAACAGTGTCATCGGGAACACCGGGGAGCTGTTTTTT. As protein: CASMNSVIGNTGELFF.

The gene calls are TRBV6-5 and TRBJ2-7, with 7 positions matching TRBD1. V dropped 5 bases and J dropped 1; count of bases not matched to a gene: 2. This CDR3 is built from 13 residues. Germline V gives CDR1 MNHEY, CDR2 SVGAGI. CDR3 sequence (DNA): TGTGCCAGCAGTCCGACAGGGTCCTACGAGCAGTACGTC. It specifies CASSPTGSYEQYV.

The chain uses TRBV5-1 and TRBJ1-1; D not certain. The CDR3 runs to 17 residues. The germline V gene encodes CDR1 SGHRS and CDR2 YFSETQ. Trimming took off 0 bases at V and 0 bases at J, with 15 bases between the two ends. CDR3 protein: CASSLDPPGQVNTEAFF. The CDR3 nucleotides read TGCGCCAGCAGCTTGGACCCCCCAGGCCAGGTGAACACTGAAGCTTTCTTT.

V and J are TRBV9 and TRBJ2-3, with TRBD2 matching 7 bases. Unmatched junction bases numbered 3, after V lost 2 bases and J lost 0 bases. CDR3 length: 15 amino acids. Germline V lookup: CDR1 SGDLS, CDR2 YYNGEE. The CDR3, as DNA: TGTGCCAGCAGCGTTACTAGCGCAAGCACAGATACGCAGTATTTT. Translating it yields CASSVTSASTDTQYF.

The chain joins TRBV28 to TRBJ2-1; 11 nucleotides align to TRBD2. Germline trimming cut 4 bases from V and 6 bases from J; bases unmatched to any gene: 17. This CDR3 contains 19 residues. The V gene's germline CDR1 is MDHEN and CDR2 SYDVKM. The CDR3 nucleotides read TGTGCCAGCAGTTCCACCGCGTCAGCTAGCGGGAGGTTACTCAATGAGCAGTTCTTC. Translated, it gives CASSSTASASGRLLNEQFF.